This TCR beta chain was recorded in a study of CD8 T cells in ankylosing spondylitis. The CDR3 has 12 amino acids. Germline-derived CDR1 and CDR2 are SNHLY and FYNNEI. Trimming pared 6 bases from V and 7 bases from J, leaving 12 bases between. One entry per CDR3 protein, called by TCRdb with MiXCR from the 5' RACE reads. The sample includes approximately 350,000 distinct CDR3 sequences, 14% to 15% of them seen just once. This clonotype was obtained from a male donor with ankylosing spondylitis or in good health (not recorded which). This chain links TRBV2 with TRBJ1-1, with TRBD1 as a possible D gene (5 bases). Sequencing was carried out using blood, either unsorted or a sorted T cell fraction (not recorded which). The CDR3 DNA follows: TGTGCCAGCAGCAAGGACGGGGGTGAAGCTTTCTTT. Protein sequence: CASSKDGGEAFF.